One and the same sample provided the 2 T cell receptor beta chains below, sequenced in a study of cytomegalovirus exposure and HLA in healthy donors. Use of 60 Vbeta and 13 Jbeta primers characterized the PCR. Assay used: immunoSEQ multiplex PCR; TCRdb lists only in-frame clones, some missing. Of around 140,000 clones in the sample, about 61% are singletons; the top ten hold around 2.5%. Sample: PBMCs. The source is a middle-aged woman in good health and CMV-seronegative.

This chain uses TRBV7-6 with TRBJ2-1, with 9 nucleotides matching TRBD2. CDR1 SGHVS and CDR2 FNYEAQ come from the germline V gene. V shed 2 bases and J 9 bases; nucleotides not matched to a gene: 8. CDR3 length equals 15 residues. In nucleotides, the CDR3 is TGTGCCAGCAGCTTATCGGCTAGCGGGATTACTGAGCAGTTCTTC. This codes for CASSLSASGITEQFF.

The chain employs TRBV2 and TRBJ1-1; 8 bases agree with TRBD1. Germline assignment: CDR1 SNHLY and CDR2 FYNNEI. CDR3 length equals 14 residues. V dropped 4 bases and J dropped 4; count of bases not matched to a gene: 5. The CDR3 DNA reads as TGTGCCAGCAGTGCTACAGGGGGGAGCACTGAAGCTTTCTTT. It yields the protein CASSATGGSTEAFF.